The sequence of this TCR beta chain was determined in a study of monozygotic twins with inflammatory bowel disease. Regarding the study as a whole: Distinction of different T cell subtypes was not possible.

For this clonotype: Its target is unknown.

Germline-derived CDR1 and CDR2 are MDHEN and SYDVKM. The CDR3 spans 14 residues. The draw for each donor consisted of a single 2.5 ml blood sample. From its re-call of the 5' RACE reads, TCRdb lists each CDR3 protein once, without DNA. The sample has around 400,000 distinct CDR3 sequences, and its top ten clones hold less than 2.5%. Specimen: blood. The chain has TRBV28 and TRBJ2-7; checking the TCRdb D call of TRBD1 is not possible without DNA. The receptor was isolated from a human donor with ulcerative colitis or Crohn's disease, or a healthy co-twin of an affected twin (not recorded which). This chain's CDR3 is CASSSGGYPNEQYF.